The 5 T cell receptor beta chains in this list originate from one sample, sequenced in a study of immune cell composition in non-small cell lung cancer. Sequenced by immunoSEQ multiplex PCR; TCRdb stores in-frame clones only, minus some. The sample lists around 10,000 clones, roughly 60% occurring once. The sequenced sample consisted of lung tumor tissue. Receptor source: a human donor with non-small cell lung cancer.

The rearrangement joins TRBV4-1 to TRBJ2-1, with no clear D. Germline V gene data show CDR1 as MGHRA and CDR2 as YSYEKL. CDR3 length equals 12 residues. Trimming removed 5 bases from V and 9 bases from J, with 11 bases in between. The CDR3 DNA reads TGCGCCAGCAGCTTTCCAGAACCTGAGCAGTTCTTC. Its translation is CASSFPEPEQFF.

The chain combines TRBV7-8 with TRBJ2-7; D is perhaps TRBD2 (6 bases). V gave up 1 base and J gave up 8 bases, with 18 bases separating them. CDR1 and CDR2 (germline): SGHVS, FQNEAQ. This CDR3 has 15 amino acids. The CDR3 protein is CASSLVGGKATKQYF. Here the CDR3 DNA reads TGTGCCAGCAGCTTAGTTGGCGGGAAAGCTACGAAGCAGTACTTC.

This clone was seen only a few times. The rearrangement uses TRBV9 and TRBJ2-2, with D perhaps TRBD1 (5 bases). Germline lookup yields CDR1 SGDLS and CDR2 YYNGEE. V dropped 3 bases and J dropped 2 bases, with 11 bases sitting between them. CDR3 length: 15 amino acids. Here the CDR3 reads CASSEGPSNTGELFF. CDR3 bases: TGTGCCAGCAGCGAGGGGCCCAGCAACACCGGGGAGCTGTTTTTT.

The rearrangement joins TRBV7-8 to TRBJ2-2; D might be TRBD1 (6 bases). Trimming took 6 bases from V and 1 from J, leaving 15 bases between them. This CDR3 has 16 residues. Per the germline V gene, CDR1 is SGHVS and CDR2 is FQNEAQ. In nucleotides, the CDR3 is TGTGCCAGCAGGGACTTGACAGGCGAGAACACCGGGGAGCTGTTTTTT. Translating it yields CASRDLTGENTGELFF.

This clone was recorded a few times. The chain recombines TRBV11-1 with TRBJ2-7; 7 bases line up with TRBD1. Germline V lookup: CDR1 SGHAT, CDR2 FQDESV (reference sequence). This CDR3 contains 14 residues. Losses at the gene ends were 7 bases for V and 0 bases for J; bases not matched to a gene: 6. The CDR3: CASNPQGNSYEQYF. DNA for the CDR3: TGTGCCAGCAACCCACAGGGGAACTCCTACGAGCAGTACTTC.